The source of this T cell receptor (beta chain) is a study of T-cell memory formation after mild COVID-19. In the study overall: The TCR clusters were mostly specific to one donor. Study-wide results and limits: Day 15 to 85 contracting clones showed balanced CD4/CD8; day 15 to 37 expanders favored CD4+. Detection of some responders pre-infection suggested pre-existing cross-reactive memory T cells participated.

The CDR3 contains 14 residues. CDR1 is SQVTM, CDR2 ANQGSEA, per germline. Between the trimmed V and J ends, which lost 6 bases and 2 bases, there was a span of 11 bases. This clonotype was seen only a few times. Its antigen remains unidentified. A single record per CDR3 protein comes from TCRdb applying MiXCR to the 5' RACE reads. The data hold about 340,000 distinct CDR3 sequences, with around an eighth observed a single time. Sequenced: PBMCs or a T cell subset sorted from them (not recorded which). The receptor's source is a man younger than 30 who had mild COVID-19 (a few samples of this study predate the infection). Cell type and time point are not known. This chain uses TRBV29-1 with TRBJ2-6, with D perhaps TRBD1 or TRBD2 (5 bases each). The CDR3 nucleotides are TGCAGCGTCTCCCGGGACGCTGGGGCCAACGTCCTGACTTTC. It encodes CSVSRDAGANVLTF.